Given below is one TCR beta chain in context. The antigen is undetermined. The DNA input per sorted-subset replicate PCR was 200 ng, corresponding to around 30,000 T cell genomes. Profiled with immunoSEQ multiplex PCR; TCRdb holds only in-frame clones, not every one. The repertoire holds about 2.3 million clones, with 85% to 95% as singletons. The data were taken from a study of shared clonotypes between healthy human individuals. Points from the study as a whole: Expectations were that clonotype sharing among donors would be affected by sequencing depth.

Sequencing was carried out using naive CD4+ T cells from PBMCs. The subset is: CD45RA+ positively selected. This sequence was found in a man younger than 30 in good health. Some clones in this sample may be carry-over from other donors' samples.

CDR3 nucleotide sequence: TGTGCCAGCAGCTCGAAGACAGGTAGCATTGGCACTGAAGCTTTCTTT. Amino acids: CASSSKTGSIGTEAFF. The chain links TRBV5-4 to TRBJ1-1; perhaps TRBD1 as D (6 bases). The CDR3 has 16 residues. V was shortened by 3 bases and J by 4 bases, with 19 bases between the two germline ends. CDR1 and CDR2 from the germline V gene are SGHNT and YYREEE (reference sequence).